These 22 T cell receptor beta chains share one sample of origin, sequenced in a study of technical replicates of blood from several donors. Method: immunoSEQ multiplex PCR; TCRdb's copy keeps in-frame clones and lacks some. The sample lists 55,000 to 70,000 clones, roughly 86% occurring once. The sample taken for sequencing was PBMCs. The receptors were gathered from a human donor in good health. Some clones in this sample may be carry-over from other donors' samples.

The CDR3 DNA is TGCAGTGCTATGAGACTGGCTGAAGCTTTCTTT. Encoded protein: CSAMRLAEAFF. The chain is built from TRBV20-1 and TRBJ1-1, with D unclear. The germline CDR1 and CDR2 sequences are DFQATT and SNEGSKA (reference sequence). Deletions cut 4 bases from V and 6 bases from J, with 9 bases between. The CDR3 extends over 11 amino acids.

The chain combines TRBV7-9 with TRBJ2-4; tentatively, D is TRBD1 (6 bases). Trimming took 1 base from V and 3 from J, leaving 13 bases between them. Germline assignment: CDR1 SEHNR and CDR2 FQNEAQ (reference sequence). CDR3 length: 16 amino acids. CDR3 sequence reads: CASSLGQGWSKNIQYF. CDR3 coding DNA: TGTGCCAGCAGCTTAGGGCAGGGGTGGAGCAAAAACATTCAGTACTTC.

This clone was counted a single time. The chain has TRBV18 and TRBJ1-2; D not certain. The V end lost 0 bases, the J end lost 8 bases, and 7 bases lay between the germline ends. This CDR3 comprises 12 residues. CDR1 is KGHSH and CDR2 is LQKENI in the germline V gene. The CDR3 here is CASSPPQAGYTF. For the CDR3, the DNA is TGTGCCAGCTCACCACCCCAGGCCGGCTACACCTTC.

V gene TRBV9 combines with J gene TRBJ2-1, with TRBD2 matching over 7 bases. The CDR3 totals 13 residues. Germline CDR1 is SGDLS and CDR2 is YYNGEE. V lost 3 bases, J lost 5 bases, and 2 bases stayed unmatched. Here the CDR3 DNA reads TGTGCCAGCAGCGGTACTAGCGACAATGAGCAGTTCTTC. Encoded protein: CASSGTSDNEQFF.

The chain combines TRBV2 with TRBJ2-1; 7 nucleotides align to TRBD2. Germline lookup yields CDR1 SNHLY and CDR2 FYNNEI. The junction had 3 bases not matched to a gene; V was cut back by 8 bases and J by 2 bases. The CDR3 has 13 residues. The CDR3 DNA reads TGTGCCAGCGGGACTACCCCCTACAATGAGCAGTTCTTC. Its protein product is CASGTTPYNEQFF.

This clone was recorded only once. This chain links TRBV5-8 with TRBJ1-2; D is undetermined. V was trimmed by 3 bases and J by 6 bases, leaving 12 bases between them. There are 13 residues in the CDR3. CDR1 SGHTS and CDR2 YDEGEE come from the germline V gene. In DNA, the CDR3 is TGTGCCAGCAGCTCGGTCCGGAGGGATGGCTACACCTTC. This codes for CASSSVRRDGYTF.

CDR3 DNA sequence: TGTGCCAGCAGTTACGCGGGACCGTCTACGGGGCAGTACTTC. Encoded protein: CASSYAGPSTGQYF. This chain joins TRBV6-7 and TRBJ2-7; TRBD2 is a possible D gene (6 bases). TRBV6-7 is flagged as an ORF with uncertain function. CDR3 length: 14 amino acids. V was shortened by 2 bases and J by 9 bases, with 17 bases between the two germline ends.

This chain connects TRBV4-2 to TRBJ1-2, with D possibly TRBD1 on 5 matching bases. Germline V gives CDR1 LGHNA, CDR2 YNFKEQ. V was cut by 1 base and J by 0 bases, with 18 bases left in between. The CDR3 totals 18 residues. The CDR3 here is CASSQVEAGRQANYGYTF. CDR3 in DNA: TGTGCCAGCAGCCAAGTTGAGGCAGGGCGTCAAGCTAACTATGGCTACACCTTC.

V is TRBV7-3 and J is TRBJ2-1, with 9 bases matching TRBD1. V shed 5 bases, J shed 3 bases, and the junction held 2 bases outside the gene matches. The CDR3 extends over 14 amino acids. In germline, CDR1 is SGHTA, CDR2 FQGTGA. The CDR3 spells CASSPGQGYNEQFF. CDR3 nucleotide sequence: TGTGCCAGCAGCCCGGGACAGGGCTACAATGAGCAGTTCTTC.

This chain joins TRBV6-1 and TRBJ2-2, with 8 bases lining up with TRBD1. The trim removed 4 bases at V and 0 bases at J, leaving 4 bases unmatched. CDR3 length: 16 residues. Germline CDR1 is MNHNS and CDR2 is SASEGT. The CDR3 nucleotides read TGTGCCAGCAGTGCACAACAGGGGGCGAACACCGGGGAGCTGTTTTTT. Amino acid sequence: CASSAQQGANTGELFF.

This clone occurred a few times. V and J are TRBV28 and TRBJ1-1; D uncertain. Trimming shortened V by 9 bases and J by 0 bases, and 5 bases separated the two germline ends. The length of the CDR3 is 11 residues. The V gene's germline CDR1 is MDHEN and CDR2 SYDVKM. The CDR3 region has the DNA TGTGCCAGTGAGATGAACACTGAAGCTTTCTTT. Amino acids: CASEMNTEAFF. The complete variable domain, with remaining parts taken from reference TRBV28 and TRBJ1-1, reads DVKVTQSSRYLVKRTGEKVFLECVQDMDHENMFWYRQDPGLGLRLIYFSYDVKMKEKGDIPEGYSVSREKKERFSLILESASTNQTSMYLCASEMNTEAFFGQGTRLTVV.

This chain connects TRBV18 to TRBJ2-1, with 10 positions matching TRBD1. The CDR3 extends over 16 amino acids. Germline V gene lookup returns CDR1 KGHSH and CDR2 LQKENI. Trimming cost V 0 bases and J 6 bases; bases outside gene matches: 5. The CDR3 nucleotides read TGTGCCAGCTCACCACCGGACAGGGGGGAGAGCAATGAGCAGTTCTTC. Protein product: CASSPPDRGESNEQFF.

The gene calls are TRBV4-3 and TRBJ2-3, with TRBD2 identical over 11 bases. With 3 bases clipped from V and 1 base from J, the junction kept 3 bases outside the gene matches. The CDR3 covers 16 residues. CDR1 is LGHNA, CDR2 YSLEER, per germline. The CDR3, as DNA: TGCGCCAGCAGCCACCTAGCGGGAGGAGGCACAGATACGCAGTATTTT. It yields the protein CASSHLAGGGTDTQYF.

This chain links TRBV4-2 with TRBJ1-1, with a tentative D call TRBD1 (5 bases). This CDR3 region has 14 residues. Germline loops: CDR1 LGHNA, CDR2 YNFKEQ. V lost 5 bases and J lost 3, with 13 bases in between. The DNA for the CDR3 is TGTGCCAGCAGCTCTTCTTGGGGGGACACTGAAGCTTTCTTT. Its protein product is CASSSSWGDTEAFF.

This chain connects TRBV29-1 to TRBJ2-7; the D gene is possibly TRBD2 (5 bases). V gave up 2 bases and J gave up 4 bases, with 12 bases separating them. CDR3 length: 13 residues. Germline loops: CDR1 SQVTM, CDR2 ANQGSEA. The CDR3 DNA is TGCAGCGTTGAAAGCGGTACTAGATACGAGCAGTACTTC. Translating gives CSVESGTRYEQYF.

CDR3 region: CSVRGGTGYGYTF. The CDR3 bases are TGCAGCGTTCGAGGGGGGACAGGGTACGGCTACACCTTC. J is TRBJ1-2 and V is TRBV29-1; TRBD1 aligns across 9 bases. The J segment lost 8 bases and the V segment lost 5 bases, leaving 9 bases of the junction unmatched. The CDR3 loop spans 13 amino acids. Germline V CDR1 and CDR2: SQVTM, ANQGSEA.

In this sample, this clone turned up once. The chain couples TRBV6-5 to TRBJ2-2; 8 bases are shared with TRBD1. The CDR3 is 15 amino acids. Trimming cost V 0 bases and J 6 bases; bases outside gene matches: 3. Germline V gene lookup returns CDR1 MNHEY and CDR2 SVGAGI. The CDR3 sequence: CASSYSSTGAGELFF. The CDR3 DNA reads as TGTGCCAGCAGTTACTCATCGACAGGGGCCGGGGAGCTGTTTTTT.

This chain's CDR3 is CASSNTGGEETQYF. The CDR3 region has the DNA TGTGCCAGCAGCAATACGGGCGGGGAAGAGACCCAGTACTTC. The chain employs TRBV7-2 and TRBJ2-5; D might be TRBD2 (6 bases). CDR3 length equals 14 residues. Germline-derived CDR1 and CDR2 are SGHTA and FQGNSA. V dropped 5 bases and J dropped 3 bases, with 13 bases sitting between them.

This clone has more than one count but fewer than ten. The genes are TRBV30 and TRBJ2-1; 10 bases are a match to TRBD2. V dropped 0 bases and J dropped 9; count of bases not matched to a gene: 8. The V gene's germline CDR1 is GTSNPN and CDR2 SVGIG (reference sequence). This CDR3 is built from 15 residues. CDR3 DNA sequence: TGTGCCTGGAGTGTACAAGCGGGAGGGCTGGTTGAGCAGTTCTTC. It encodes CAWSVQAGGLVEQFF. Drawing the rest from reference TRBV30 and TRBJ2-1, the complete variable domain is SQTIHQWPATLVQPVGSPLSLECTVEGTSNPNLYWYRQAAGRGLQLLFYSVGIGQISSEVPQNLSASRPQDRQFILSSKKLLLSDSGFYLCAWSVQAGGLVEQFFGPGTRLTVL.

This clone has only a few counts. V and J are TRBV27 and TRBJ1-1; D remains ambiguous. The germline CDR1 and CDR2 sequences are MNHEY and SMNVEV (reference sequence). The CDR3 loop spans 14 amino acids. V was clipped by 3 bases and J by 1 base, with 9 bases between them. The CDR3 reads CASSFEGRNTEAFF. The CDR3 DNA sequence: TGTGCCAGCAGTTTCGAGGGCCGGAACACTGAAGCTTTCTTT.

This clone was recorded once. This sequence joins TRBV25-1 and TRBJ2-2; tentative D call: TRBD2 (6 bases). Between the trimmed V and J ends, which lost 8 bases and 3 bases, there was a span of 13 bases. The CDR3 loop spans 14 amino acids. CDR1 is MGHDK and CDR2 is SYGVNS in the germline V gene. The CDR3 DNA sequence: TGTGCCAGCTCCAGAGGGGACTACACCGGGGAGCTGTTTTTT. Translating gives CASSRGDYTGELFF.

As to this clone: An end of the junction differs from the germline gene, which may be a read error. The chain couples TRBV4-3 to TRBJ1-6, with TRBD1 identical over 7 bases. The CDR3 is 15 residues long. Germline V CDR1 and CDR2: LGHNA, YSLEER. CDR3 DNA sequence: TGCGCCAGCGGCCAAGTGGCGACAGGGCAAAATCCCCTCCACTTT. The encoded protein is CASGQVATGQNPLHF.